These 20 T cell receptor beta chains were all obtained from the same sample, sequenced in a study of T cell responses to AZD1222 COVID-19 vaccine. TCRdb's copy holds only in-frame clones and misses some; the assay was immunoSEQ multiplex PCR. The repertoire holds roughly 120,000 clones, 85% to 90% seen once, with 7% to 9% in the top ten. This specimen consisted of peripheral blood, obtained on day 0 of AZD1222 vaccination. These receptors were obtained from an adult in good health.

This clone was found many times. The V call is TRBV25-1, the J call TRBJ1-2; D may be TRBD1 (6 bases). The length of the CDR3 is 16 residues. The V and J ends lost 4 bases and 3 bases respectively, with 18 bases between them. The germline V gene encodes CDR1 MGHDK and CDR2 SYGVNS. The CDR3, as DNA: TGTGCCAGCAGTGCGGCAGGGGTTGCTTATGACTATGGCTACACCTTC. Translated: CASSAAGVAYDYGYTF.

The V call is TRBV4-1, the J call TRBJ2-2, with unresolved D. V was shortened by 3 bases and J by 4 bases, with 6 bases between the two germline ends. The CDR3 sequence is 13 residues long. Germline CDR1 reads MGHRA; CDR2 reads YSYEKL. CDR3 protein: CASSHIPTGELFF. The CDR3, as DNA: TGCGCCAGCAGCCATATACCCACCGGGGAGCTGTTTTTT.

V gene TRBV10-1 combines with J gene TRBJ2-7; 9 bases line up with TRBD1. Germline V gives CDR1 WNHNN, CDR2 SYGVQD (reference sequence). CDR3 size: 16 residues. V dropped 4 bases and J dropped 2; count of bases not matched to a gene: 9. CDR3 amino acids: CASSGSGTGLAYEQYF. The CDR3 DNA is TGCGCCAGCAGTGGATCCGGGACAGGGTTAGCCTACGAGCAGTACTTC.

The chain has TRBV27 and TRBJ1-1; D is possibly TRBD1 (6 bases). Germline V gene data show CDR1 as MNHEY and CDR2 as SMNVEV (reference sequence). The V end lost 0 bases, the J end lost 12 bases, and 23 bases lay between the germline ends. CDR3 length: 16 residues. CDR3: CASSLSRDRSRGTTFF. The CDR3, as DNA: TGTGCCAGCAGTTTATCGAGGGACCGAAGTAGGGGGACCACTTTCTTT.

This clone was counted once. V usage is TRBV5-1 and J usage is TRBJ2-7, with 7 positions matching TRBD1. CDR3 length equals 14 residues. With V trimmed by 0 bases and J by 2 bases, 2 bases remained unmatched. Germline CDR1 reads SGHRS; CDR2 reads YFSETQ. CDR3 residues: CASSLGTGPYEQYF. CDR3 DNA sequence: TGCGCCAGCAGCTTGGGGACAGGCCCCTACGAGCAGTACTTC.

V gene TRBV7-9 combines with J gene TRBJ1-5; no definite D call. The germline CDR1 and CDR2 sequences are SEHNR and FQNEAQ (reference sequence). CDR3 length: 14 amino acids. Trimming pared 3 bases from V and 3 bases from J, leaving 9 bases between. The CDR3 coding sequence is TGTGCCAGCAGCTTGGATGGGAACAATCAGCCCCAGCATTTT. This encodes CASSLDGNNQPQHF.

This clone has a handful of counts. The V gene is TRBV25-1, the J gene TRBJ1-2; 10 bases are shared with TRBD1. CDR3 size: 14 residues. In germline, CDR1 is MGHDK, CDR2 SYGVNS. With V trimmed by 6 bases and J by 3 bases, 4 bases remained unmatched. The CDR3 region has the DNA TGTGCCAGCAGGGGGACAGGGGCATACTATGGCTACACCTTC. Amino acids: CASRGTGAYYGYTF.

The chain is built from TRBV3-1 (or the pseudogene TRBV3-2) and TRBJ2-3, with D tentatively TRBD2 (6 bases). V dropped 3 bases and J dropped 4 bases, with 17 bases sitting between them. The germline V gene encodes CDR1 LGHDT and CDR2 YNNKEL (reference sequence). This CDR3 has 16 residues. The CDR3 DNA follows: TGTGCCAGCAGCCAGGGTAGCGGACCCGTGGCAGATACGCAGTATTTT. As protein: CASSQGSGPVADTQYF.

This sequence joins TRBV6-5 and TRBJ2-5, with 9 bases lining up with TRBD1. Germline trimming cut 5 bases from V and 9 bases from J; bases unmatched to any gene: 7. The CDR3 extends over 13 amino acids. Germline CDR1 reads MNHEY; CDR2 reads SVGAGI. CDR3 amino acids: CASSPTGGGAQYF. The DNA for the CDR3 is TGTGCCAGCAGTCCGACAGGGGGAGGGGCCCAGTACTTC.

CDR3 coding DNA: TGCAGCGTTGAAGCATTGTCCTACTATGGCTACACCTTC. Translated, it gives CSVEALSYYGYTF. This chain uses TRBV29-1 with TRBJ1-2, with unresolved D. This CDR3 comprises 13 residues. In germline, CDR1 is SQVTM, CDR2 ANQGSEA. V gave up 1 base and J gave up 3 bases, with 9 bases separating them.

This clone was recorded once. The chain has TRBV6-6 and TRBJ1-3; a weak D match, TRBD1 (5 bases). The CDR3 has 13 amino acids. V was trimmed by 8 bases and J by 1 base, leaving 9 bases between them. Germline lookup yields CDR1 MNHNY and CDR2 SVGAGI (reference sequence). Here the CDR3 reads CASGGGSGNTIYF. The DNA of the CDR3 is TGTGCCAGCGGCGGGGGGTCTGGAAACACCATATATTTT.

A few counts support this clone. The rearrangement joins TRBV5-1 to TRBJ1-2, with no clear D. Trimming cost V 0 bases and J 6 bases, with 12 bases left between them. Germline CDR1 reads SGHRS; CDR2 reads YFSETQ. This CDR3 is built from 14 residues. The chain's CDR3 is CASSLDRTENGYTF. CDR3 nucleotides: TGCGCCAGCAGCTTGGATCGCACGGAGAATGGCTACACCTTC.

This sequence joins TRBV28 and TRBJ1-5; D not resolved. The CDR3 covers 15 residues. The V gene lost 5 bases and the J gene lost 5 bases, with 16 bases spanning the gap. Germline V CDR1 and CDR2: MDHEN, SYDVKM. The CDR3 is CASSLPQFGYQPQHF. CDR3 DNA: TGTGCCAGCAGTCTACCGCAGTTTGGGTATCAGCCCCAGCATTTT.

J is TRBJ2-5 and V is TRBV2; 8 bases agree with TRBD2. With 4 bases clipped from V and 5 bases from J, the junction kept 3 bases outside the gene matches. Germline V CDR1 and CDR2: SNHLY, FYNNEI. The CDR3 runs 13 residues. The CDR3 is CASSARLAETQYF. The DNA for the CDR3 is TGTGCCAGCAGTGCCAGACTAGCGGAGACCCAGTACTTC.

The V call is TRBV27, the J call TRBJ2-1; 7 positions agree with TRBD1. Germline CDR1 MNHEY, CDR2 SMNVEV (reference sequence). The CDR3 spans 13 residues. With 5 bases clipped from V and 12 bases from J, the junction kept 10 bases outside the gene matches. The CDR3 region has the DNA TGTGCCAGCAGTCTACAGGGGCTCATAGGGCAGTTCTTC. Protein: CASSLQGLIGQFF.

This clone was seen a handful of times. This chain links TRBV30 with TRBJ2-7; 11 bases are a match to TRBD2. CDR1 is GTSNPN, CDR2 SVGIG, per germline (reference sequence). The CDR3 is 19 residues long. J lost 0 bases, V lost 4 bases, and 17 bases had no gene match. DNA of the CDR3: TGTGCCTGGAATCCGCCTTTAAGTAGCGGGAGGGCCTTCTCCTACGAGCAGTACTTC. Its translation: CAWNPPLSSGRAFSYEQYF.

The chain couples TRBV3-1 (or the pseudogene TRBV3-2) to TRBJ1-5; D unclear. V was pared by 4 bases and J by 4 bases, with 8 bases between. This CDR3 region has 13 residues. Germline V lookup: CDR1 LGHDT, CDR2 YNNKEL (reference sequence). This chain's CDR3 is CASSPLRNQPQHF. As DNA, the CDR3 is TGTGCCAGCAGCCCACTAAGAAATCAGCCCCAGCATTTT.

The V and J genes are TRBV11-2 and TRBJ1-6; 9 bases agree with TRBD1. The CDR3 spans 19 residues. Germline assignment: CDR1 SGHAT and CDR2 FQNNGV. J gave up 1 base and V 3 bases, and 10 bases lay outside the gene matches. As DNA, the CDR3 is TGTGCCAGCAGCTTCCAAACTTACAGGGGGCTATCCTATAATTCACCCCTCCACTTT. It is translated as CASSFQTYRGLSYNSPLHF.

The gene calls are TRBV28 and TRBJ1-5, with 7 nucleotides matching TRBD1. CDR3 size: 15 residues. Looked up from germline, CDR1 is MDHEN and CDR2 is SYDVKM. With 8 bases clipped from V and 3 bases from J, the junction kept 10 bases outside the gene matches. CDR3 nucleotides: TGTGCCAGCCACGGGACGGACAGGAACAATCAGCCCCAGCATTTT. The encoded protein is CASHGTDRNNQPQHF.

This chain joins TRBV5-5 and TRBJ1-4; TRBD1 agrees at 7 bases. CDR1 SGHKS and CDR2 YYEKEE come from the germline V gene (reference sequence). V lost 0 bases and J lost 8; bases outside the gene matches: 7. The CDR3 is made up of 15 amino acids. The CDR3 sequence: CASSLGTGREEKLFF. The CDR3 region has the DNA TGTGCCAGCAGCTTGGGGACAGGTCGGGAGGAAAAACTGTTTTTT.